This T cell receptor (beta chain) was sequenced for a study of T cells in Graves' hyperthyroidism and ophthalmopathy. A single count supports this clonotype. Its matching antigen is unknown. Amplified TCR beta CDR3 regions derived from RNA transcripts. Researchers ran a first-round RT-PCR on the TCR CDR3 using the HTBI primer set. TCRdb itself ran the multiplex PCR reads through MiXCR, one entry per CDR3 protein. The data contain about 330,000 distinct CDR3 sequences, approximately 15% of them singletons. Whole-study findings and limits: Ophthalmopathy onset followed model prediction by a median approximately seven months.

Germline V gene lookup returns CDR1 LGHNA and CDR2 YNFKEQ. Trimming took off 0 bases at V and 1 base at J, with 13 bases between the two ends. This CDR3 is 18 amino acids long. PBMCs were sourced from approximately 9.3 ml fresh peripheral blood. V is TRBV4-2 and J is TRBJ2-6, with D maybe TRBD1 (6 bases). The specimen sequenced was blood. The sequence was collected from a woman in her forties with Graves' ophthalmopathy. CDR3 sequence: CASSQDDEGDSGANVLTF. CDR3 DNA sequence: TGTGCCAGCAGCCAAGATGACGAGGGGGATTCTGGGGCCAACGTCCTGACTTTC.